This TCR beta chain came from a study of shared clonotypes between healthy human individuals. CDR3 size: 16 residues. The germline CDR1 and CDR2 sequences are MNHNS and SASEGT. The germline V and J ends were trimmed by 1 base and 3 bases, with 12 bases remaining between them. Once extracted for a subset, genomic DNA was divided evenly among several immunoSEQ plates. Profiling relied on immunoSEQ multiplex PCR, and the TCRdb table lists in-frame clones only, not all of them. The data hold about 510,000 clones, with 75% to 80% observed a single time. This receptor was identified in a middle-aged woman in good health. Some clones in this sample may be carry-over from other donors' samples. Source material: PBMCs. This chain joins TRBV6-1 and TRBJ2-2; D might be TRBD1 (5 bases). DNA of the CDR3: TGTGCCAGCAGTGAAGATGGGTTAGGGGACACCGGGGAGCTGTTTTTT. This sequence encodes CASSEDGLGDTGELFF.